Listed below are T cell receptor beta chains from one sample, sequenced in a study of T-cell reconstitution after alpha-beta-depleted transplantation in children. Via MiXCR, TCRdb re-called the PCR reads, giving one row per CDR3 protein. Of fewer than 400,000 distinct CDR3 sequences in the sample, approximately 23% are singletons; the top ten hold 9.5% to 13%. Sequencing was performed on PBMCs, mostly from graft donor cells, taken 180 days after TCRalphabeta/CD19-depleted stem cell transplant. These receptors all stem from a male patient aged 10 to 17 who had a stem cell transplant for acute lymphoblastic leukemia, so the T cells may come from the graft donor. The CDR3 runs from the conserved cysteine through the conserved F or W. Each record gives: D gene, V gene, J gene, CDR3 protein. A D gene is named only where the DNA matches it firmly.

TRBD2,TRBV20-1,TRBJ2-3,CSASRLAASTDTQYF
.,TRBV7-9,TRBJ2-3,CASSLSLDNTQYF
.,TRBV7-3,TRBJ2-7,CARGTYPAYEQYF
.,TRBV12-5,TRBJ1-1,CASGRRGDTEAFF
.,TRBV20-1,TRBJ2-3,CSARRGGATDTQYF
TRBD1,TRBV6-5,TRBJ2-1,CASSYVNRDRGLNEQFF
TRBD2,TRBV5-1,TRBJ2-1,CASSLGAPLAVNEQFF
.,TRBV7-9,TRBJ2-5,CASSPKGGLSPPQTQYF
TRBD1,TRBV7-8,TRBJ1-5,CASSLNRGLSNQPQHF
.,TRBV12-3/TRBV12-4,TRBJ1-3,CASSLRRSHSGNTIYF
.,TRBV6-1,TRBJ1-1,CASSGNRRIMNTEAFF
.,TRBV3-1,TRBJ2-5,CASSPTAFPATQYF
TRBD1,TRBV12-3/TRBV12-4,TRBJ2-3,CASSPRQGYTDTQSF
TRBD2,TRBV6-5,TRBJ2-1,CASSYGTSGRRSSYNEQFF
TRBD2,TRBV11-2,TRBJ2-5,CASSLGQGGETQYF
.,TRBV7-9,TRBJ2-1,CASSYERQNNEQFF
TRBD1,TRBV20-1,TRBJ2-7,CSCDRTGGGEQYF
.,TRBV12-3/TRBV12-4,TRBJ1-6,CASTRMSSYNSPLHF
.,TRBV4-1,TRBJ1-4,CASSQEGGAAKDEKLFF
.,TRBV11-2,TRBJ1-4,CASSALRGTNEKLFF
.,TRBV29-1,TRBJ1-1,CSVEEVTGVTEAFF
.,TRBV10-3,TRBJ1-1,CAIRGSVGSMTEAFF
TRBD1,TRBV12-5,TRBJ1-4,CASGSHRGPTEKLFF
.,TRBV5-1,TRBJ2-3,CASSLAWSGTDTQYF
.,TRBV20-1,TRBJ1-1,CSARDPHPSTEAFF
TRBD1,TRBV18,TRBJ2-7,CASSPTGVQSSYEQYF
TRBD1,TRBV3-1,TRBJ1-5,CATSPRDSLFRGSNQPQHF